This T cell receptor beta chain emerged from a study of blood T cells in healthy people across ages. For the study at large: In model experiments, template switching was able to capture about one barcoded beta molecule for every two T cells that were present.

The CDR3 has 15 residues. V lost 1 base, J lost 11 bases, and 23 bases lay in between. Germline CDR1 is DFQATT and CDR2 is SNEGSKA (reference sequence). A sample-barcoded 5' primer and a J-beta primer mix were used in a second PCR of about 7 to 12 cycles. One entry per CDR3 protein, called by TCRdb with MiXCR from the 5' RACE reads. The sample contains about 640,000 distinct CDR3 sequences, approximately 59% of which appear only once. There were at least 6 micrograms of total RNA extracted from every sample. The chain carries TRBV20-1 and TRBJ2-5; a possible D gene is TRBD1 (6 bases). The sample taken for sequencing was blood. This TCR derives from a man aged 60 to 75 in good health. CDR3 protein: CSARVPGGHGNEQYF. In nucleotides, the CDR3 is TGCAGTGCTAGAGTTCCTGGGGGCCACGGCAATGAGCAGTACTTC.